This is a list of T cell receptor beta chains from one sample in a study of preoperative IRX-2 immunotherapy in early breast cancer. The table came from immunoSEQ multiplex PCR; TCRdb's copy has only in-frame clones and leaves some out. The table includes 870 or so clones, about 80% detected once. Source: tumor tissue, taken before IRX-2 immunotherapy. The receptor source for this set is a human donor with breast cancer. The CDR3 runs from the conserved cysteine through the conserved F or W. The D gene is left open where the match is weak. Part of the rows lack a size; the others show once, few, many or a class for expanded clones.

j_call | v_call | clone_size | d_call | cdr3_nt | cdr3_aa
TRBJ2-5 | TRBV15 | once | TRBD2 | TGTGCCACCAGCAGAGATAGCGGGGGGGCAGAGACCCAGTACTTC | CATSRDSGGAETQYF
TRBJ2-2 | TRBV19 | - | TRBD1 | TGTGCCAGTAGTACCAGACAGGGGATTAACACCGGGGAGCTGTTTTTT | CASSTRQGINTGELFF
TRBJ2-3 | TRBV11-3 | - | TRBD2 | TGTGCCAGCAGCTTAGGGACTAGCGGGAGATCTGTAGGTTCGCAGTATTTT | CASSLGTSGRSVGSQYF
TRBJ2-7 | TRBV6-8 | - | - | TGTGCCAGCATCGCAGGGGACAACGAGCAGTACTTC | CASIAGDNEQYF
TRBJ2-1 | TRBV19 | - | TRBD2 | TGTGCCAGTAGTGGCCCGAGCGGGAGGGCCAACAATGAGCAGTTCTTC | CASSGPSGRANNEQFF
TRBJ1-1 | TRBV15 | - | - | TGTGCCACCAGCAGAGATAACTTGAACACTGAAGCTTTCTTT | CATSRDNLNTEAFF
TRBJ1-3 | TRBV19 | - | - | TGTGCCAGTAGTTCACCGACGGAGAGCTCTGGAAACACCATATATTTT | CASSSPTESSGNTIYF